This passage covers 11 T cell receptor beta chains from one sample sequenced in a study of shared clonotypes between healthy human individuals. Clones were sequenced by immunoSEQ multiplex PCR, and TCRdb holds only the in-frame ones, with some missing. The sample has just over 2,000,000 clones, just under 95% seen once. In the naive CD8 group, cells lacked CD45RO and were positively selected for CCR7, so terminally differentiated effector memory CD45RA+ cells were left out. Sequenced: naive CD8+ T cells sorted from blood. The receptors here all came from a man aged 18 to 35 in good health.

This clone was detected once. The chain is built from TRBV7-9 and TRBJ2-2; no clear D gene. This CDR3 is built from 16 residues. Deletions cut 0 bases from V and 5 bases from J, with 13 bases between. Germline-derived CDR1 and CDR2 are SEHNR and FQNEAQ (reference sequence). The CDR3 protein is CASSLAETFGTGELFF. The CDR3, as DNA: TGTGCCAGCAGCTTAGCGGAAACGTTTGGGACCGGGGAGCTGTTTTTT.

The rearrangement joins TRBV6-5 to TRBJ1-1, with a tentative D call TRBD1 (6 bases). This CDR3 is 16 amino acids long. V was cut by 0 bases and J by 0 bases, with 11 bases left in between. Germline CDR1 and CDR2: MNHEY and SVGAGI. CDR3 sequence (DNA): TGTGCCAGCAGTTACTCGGTCGGACAGTTGAACACTGAAGCTTTCTTT. Translated: CASSYSVGQLNTEAFF.

This clone was found a few times. Other DNA variants within this sample encode the same CDR3. The rearrangement joins TRBV18 to TRBJ1-1; D remains unclear. CDR1 is KGHSH, CDR2 LQKENI, per germline. CDR3 length: 13 amino acids. V was cut by 0 bases and J by 8 bases, with 10 bases left in between. CDR3 in amino acids: CASSPPVGTEAFF. Written as DNA, the CDR3 is TGTGCCAGCTCACCACCGGTGGGCACCGAAGCTTTCTTT. Together with reference TRBV18 and TRBJ1-1, the CDR3 gives the full variable domain: NAGVMQNPRHLVRRRGQEARLRCSPMKGHSHVYWYRQLPEEGLKFMVYLQKENIIDESGMPKERFSAEFPKEGPSILRIQQVVRGDSAAYFCASSPPVGTEAFFGQGTRLTVV.

This clone was detected only once. The chain joins TRBV6-1 to TRBJ2-1; D is unresolved. V was cut by 3 bases and J by 2 bases, with 5 bases left in between. From germline, CDR1 is MNHNS and CDR2 SASEGT. The CDR3 has 13 residues. This CDR3 is CASSDDTYNEQFF. CDR3 sequence (DNA): TGTGCCAGCAGTGATGACACCTACAATGAGCAGTTCTTC.

The chain uses TRBV5-8 and TRBJ2-7; D is ambiguous. With 0 bases removed from V and 6 bases from J, the gap between germline ends came to 10 bases. This CDR3 region has 13 residues. Germline CDR1 is SGHTS and CDR2 is YDEGEE. CDR3 residues: CASSLVYGSEQYF. CDR3 in DNA: TGTGCCAGCAGCTTGGTTTACGGGTCCGAGCAGTACTTC.

For this clone: Additional DNA sequences in this sample encode the identical CDR3. The rearrangement uses TRBV27 and TRBJ2-7, with TRBD2 as a possible D gene (6 bases). V was shortened by 0 bases and J by 2 bases, with 8 bases between the two germline ends. Germline lookup yields CDR1 MNHEY and CDR2 SMNVEV (reference sequence). This CDR3 is built from 14 residues. The CDR3 protein is CASSLSGSTYEQYF. As DNA, the CDR3 is TGTGCCAGCAGTTTATCCGGGAGTACCTACGAGCAGTACTTC.

The chain combines TRBV7-2 with TRBJ1-5; tentative D call: TRBD1 (5 bases). The CDR3 contains 15 residues. Germline assignment: CDR1 SGHTA and CDR2 FQGNSA. Trimming removed 5 bases from V and 0 bases from J, with 11 bases in between. The CDR3 region is CASSPGGNSNQPQHF. Written as DNA, the CDR3 is TGTGCCAGCAGCCCCGGGGGGAATAGCAATCAGCCCCAGCATTTT.

On this clone itself: The same CDR3 is also encoded by other DNA sequences in this sample. This sequence joins TRBV2 and TRBJ2-7, with D unclear. Germline V CDR1 and CDR2: SNHLY, FYNNEI. The CDR3 sequence is 12 residues long. With 6 bases removed from V and 2 bases from J, the gap between germline ends came to 8 bases. The CDR3 is CASSDPTYEQYF. For the CDR3, the DNA is TGTGCCAGCAGCGATCCTACCTACGAGCAGTACTTC.

The gene calls are TRBV28 and TRBJ2-3; TRBD1 matches at 7 bases. CDR3 length: 16 amino acids. Per the germline V gene, CDR1 is MDHEN and CDR2 is SYDVKM. J lost 2 bases, V lost 5 bases, and 10 bases had no gene match. The CDR3: CASSLSGTDITDTQYF. CDR3 bases: TGTGCCAGCAGTCTATCCGGGACAGATATCACAGATACGCAGTATTTT.

This clone was picked up one time. The genes are TRBV18 and TRBJ2-7; D gene uncertain. V dropped 5 bases and J dropped 2 bases, with 22 bases sitting between them. The CDR3 length is 17 residues. Germline CDR1 reads KGHSH; CDR2 reads LQKENI. DNA for the CDR3: TGTGCCAGCTCAAGTACTTTGGACCCGAAAACCCCCTACGAGCAGTACTTC. It specifies CASSSTLDPKTPYEQYF.

This clone occurred once. Here the CDR3 DNA reads TGTGCCAGCAGAGACGGACAGGGCCACTCCTACGAGCAGTACTTC. This codes for CASRDGQGHSYEQYF. The chain recombines TRBV6-5 with TRBJ2-7; 8 bases fit TRBD1. The CDR3 covers 15 residues. The junction had 7 bases not matched to a gene; V was cut back by 6 bases and J by 0 bases. CDR1 MNHEY and CDR2 SVGAGI come from the germline V gene.